This T cell receptor beta chain derives from a study of beta chain features in type 1 diabetes. A note on this clone: Its specificity is not known.

Expressed TCRB transcripts were sequenced because the isolated RNA had all been reverse transcribed beforehand. Clones were sequenced by immunoSEQ multiplex PCR, and TCRdb holds only the in-frame ones, with some missing. The sample consists of a few hundred thousand clones, roughly an eighth of them appearing once. Populations obtained by sorting all exceeded 98% purity. Study-wide results and limits: A possible short-template PCR bias applies equally to patients and controls. The analysis here could not establish whether HLA type shapes TCRB rearrangement.

Sequencing was carried out using naive CD4+ T cells from blood. This clonotype was sampled from a man younger than 35 in good health.

As DNA, the CDR3 is TGTGCCAGCAGCTTAACGTATACGAACACCGGGGAGCTGTTTTTT. Translation: CASSLTYTNTGELFF. This chain joins TRBV7-3 and TRBJ2-2, with D hard to call. Trimming stripped 0 bases from V and 0 bases from J, with 5 bases between. Germline CDR1 reads SGHTA; CDR2 reads FQGTGA. CDR3 length: 15 residues.